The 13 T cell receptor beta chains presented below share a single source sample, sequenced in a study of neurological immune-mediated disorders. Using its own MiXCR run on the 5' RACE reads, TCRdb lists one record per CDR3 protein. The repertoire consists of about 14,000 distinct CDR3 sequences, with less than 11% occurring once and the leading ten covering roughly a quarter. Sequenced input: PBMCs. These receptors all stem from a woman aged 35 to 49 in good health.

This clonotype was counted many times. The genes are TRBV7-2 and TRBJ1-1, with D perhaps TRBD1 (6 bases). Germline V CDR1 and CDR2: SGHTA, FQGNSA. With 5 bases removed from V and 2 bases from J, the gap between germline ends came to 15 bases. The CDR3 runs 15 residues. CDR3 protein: CASSRVTGANTEAFF. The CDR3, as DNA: TGTGCCAGCAGCCGGGTGACAGGTGCCAACACTGAAGCTTTCTTT.

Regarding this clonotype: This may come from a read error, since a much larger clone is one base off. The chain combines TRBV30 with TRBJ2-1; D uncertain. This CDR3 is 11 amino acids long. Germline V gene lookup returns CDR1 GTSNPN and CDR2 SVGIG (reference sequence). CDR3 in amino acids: CAWSVHNEQLF. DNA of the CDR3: TGTGCCTGGAGTGTTCACAATGAGCAGTTATTC.

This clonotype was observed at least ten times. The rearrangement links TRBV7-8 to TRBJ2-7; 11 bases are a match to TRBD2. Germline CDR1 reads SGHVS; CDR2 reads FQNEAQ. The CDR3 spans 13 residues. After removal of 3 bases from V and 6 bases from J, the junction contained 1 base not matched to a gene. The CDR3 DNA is TGTGCCAGCAGCTTTACTAGCGGGGGCGAGCAGTACTTC. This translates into CASSFTSGGEQYF. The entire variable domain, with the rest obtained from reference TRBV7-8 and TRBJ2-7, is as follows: GAGVSQSPRYKVAKRGQDVALRCDPISGHVSLFWYQQALGQGPEFLTYFQNEAQLDKSGLPSDRFFAERPEGSVSTLKIQRTQQEDSAVYLCASSFTSGGEQYFGPGTRLTVT.

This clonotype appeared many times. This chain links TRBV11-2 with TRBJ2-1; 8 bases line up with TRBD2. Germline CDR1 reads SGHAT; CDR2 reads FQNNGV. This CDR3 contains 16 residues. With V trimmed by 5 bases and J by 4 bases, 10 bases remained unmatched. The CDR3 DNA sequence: TGTGCCAGCAGCCCCTCGGGACTAGGGGCTTACAATGAGCAGTTCTTC. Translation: CASSPSGLGAYNEQFF.

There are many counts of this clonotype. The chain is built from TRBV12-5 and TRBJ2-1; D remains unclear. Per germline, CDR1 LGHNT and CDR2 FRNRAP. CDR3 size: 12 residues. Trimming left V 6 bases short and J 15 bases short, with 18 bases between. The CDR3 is CASGYGEARPFF. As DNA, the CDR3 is TGTGCTAGTGGCTACGGAGAGGCCCGGCCGTTCTTC.

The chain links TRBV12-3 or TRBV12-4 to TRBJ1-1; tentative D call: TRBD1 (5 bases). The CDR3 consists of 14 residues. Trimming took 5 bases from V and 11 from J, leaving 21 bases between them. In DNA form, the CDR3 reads TGTGCCAGCAGTCCCGGGGCAGGGTCCGCGGCCGCTTTCTTT. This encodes CASSPGAGSAAAFF.

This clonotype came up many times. For the CDR3, the DNA is TGTGCCAGCAGCTATGGCCCCGCGGGCGAGCAGTACTTC. Residues: CASSYGPAGEQYF. This chain joins TRBV7-2 and TRBJ2-7; weak D call: TRBD2 (5 bases). CDR3 length: 13 amino acids. From germline, CDR1 is SGHTA and CDR2 FQGNSA. Deletions cut 4 bases from V and 6 bases from J, with 13 bases between.

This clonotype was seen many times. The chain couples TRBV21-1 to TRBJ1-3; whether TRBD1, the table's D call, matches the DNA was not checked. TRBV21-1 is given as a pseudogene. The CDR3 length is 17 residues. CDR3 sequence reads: CASNRGQFCCSGNTIYF. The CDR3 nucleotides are TGTGCCAGCAACAGAGGACAGTTCTGTTGCTCTGGAAACACCATATATTTT.

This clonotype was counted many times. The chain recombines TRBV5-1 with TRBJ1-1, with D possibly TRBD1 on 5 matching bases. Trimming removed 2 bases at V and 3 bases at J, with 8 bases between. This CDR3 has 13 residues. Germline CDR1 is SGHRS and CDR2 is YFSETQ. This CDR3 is CASSFRDDTEAFF. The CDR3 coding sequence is TGCGCCAGCAGCTTCCGGGACGACACTGAAGCTTTCTTT.

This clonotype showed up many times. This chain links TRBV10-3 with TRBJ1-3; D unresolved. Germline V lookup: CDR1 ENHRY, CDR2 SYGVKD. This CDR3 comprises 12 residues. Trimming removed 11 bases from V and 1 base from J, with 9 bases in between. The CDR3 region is CASRFSGNTIYF. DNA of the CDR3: TGTGCCTCCCGGTTTTCTGGAAACACCATATATTTT.

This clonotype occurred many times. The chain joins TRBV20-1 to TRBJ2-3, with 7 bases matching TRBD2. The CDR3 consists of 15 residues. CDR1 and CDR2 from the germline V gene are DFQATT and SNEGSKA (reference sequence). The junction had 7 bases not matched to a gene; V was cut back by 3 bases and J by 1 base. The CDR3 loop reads CSASASGEGTDTQYF. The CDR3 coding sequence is TGCAGTGCTAGTGCGAGCGGGGAGGGCACAGATACGCAGTATTTT.

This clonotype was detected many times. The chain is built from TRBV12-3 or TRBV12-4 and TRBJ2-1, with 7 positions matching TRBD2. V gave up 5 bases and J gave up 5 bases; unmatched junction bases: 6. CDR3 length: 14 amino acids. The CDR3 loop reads CASSDLAGDNEQFF. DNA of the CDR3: TGTGCCAGCAGTGATTTGGCGGGAGACAATGAGCAGTTCTTC.

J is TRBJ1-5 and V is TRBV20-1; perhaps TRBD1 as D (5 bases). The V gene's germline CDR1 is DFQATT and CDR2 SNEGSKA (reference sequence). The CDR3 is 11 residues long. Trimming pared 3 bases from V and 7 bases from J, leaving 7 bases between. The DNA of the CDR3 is TGCAGTGCTAGTCAGGGCCAGCCCCAGCATTTT. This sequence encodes CSASQGQPQHF.